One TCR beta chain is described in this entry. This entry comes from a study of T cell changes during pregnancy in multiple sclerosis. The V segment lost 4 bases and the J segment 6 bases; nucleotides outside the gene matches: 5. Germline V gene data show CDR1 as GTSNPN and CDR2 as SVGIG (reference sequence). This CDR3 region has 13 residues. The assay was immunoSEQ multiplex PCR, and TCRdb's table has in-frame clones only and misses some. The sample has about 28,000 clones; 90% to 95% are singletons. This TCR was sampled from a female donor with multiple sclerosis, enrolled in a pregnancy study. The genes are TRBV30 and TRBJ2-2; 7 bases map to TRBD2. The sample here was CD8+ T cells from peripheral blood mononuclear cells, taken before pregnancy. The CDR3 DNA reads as TGTGCCTGGACCCTGGGGGGGTCCGGGGAGCTGTTTTTT. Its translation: CAWTLGGSGELFF.